Listed below are T cell receptor beta chains from one sample, sequenced in a study of blood T cell repertoires in COVID-19. Only in-frame clones appear in the TCRdb table, and some are missing; sequencing was by immunoSEQ multiplex PCR. The sample shows about 73,000 clones, about 80% of them seen only once. The sequenced material came from peripheral blood. The receptors were gathered from a human donor in a cohort sampled during active COVID-19. The CDR3 runs from the conserved cysteine through the conserved F or W. Each record gives: clone size, J gene, D gene, V gene, CDR3 DNA, CDR3 protein. The D gene is left open where the match is weak. Where a row states a size, it is once, few, many or the class of an expanded clone; other rows omit it.

.	TRBJ2-1	.	TRBV18	TGTGCCAGCTCACCGGGGGCGGCGGATAAATTCTTC	CASSPGAADKFF
.	TRBJ2-1	TRBD2	TRBV4-3	TGCGCCAGCAGCCAAGGGCCTAGCGGGGGGTACAATGAGCAGTTCTTC	CASSQGPSGGYNEQFF
.	TRBJ2-2	.	TRBV11-3	TGTGCCAGCAAATCCGGGGGTCCGGGCGCTCACACCGGGGAGCTGTTTTTT	CASKSGGPGAHTGELFF
once	TRBJ2-2	.	TRBV4-3	TGCGCCAGCAGCCAAGGAACGGGACACCGGACCGGGGAGCTGTTTTTT	CASSQGTGHRTGELFF
.	TRBJ2-1	TRBD2	TRBV6-5	TGTGCCAGCAGCCTCCTAGCGGGGGGGCACGATGAGCAGTTCTTC	CASSLLAGGHDEQFF
.	TRBJ1-3	TRBD1	TRBV18	TGTGCCAGCTCACCCGGACAGGGTGCTGGAAACACCATATATTTT	CASSPGQGAGNTIYF
.	TRBJ2-4	TRBD2	TRBV4-3	TGCGCCAGCAGCCCCCAGACTTCTAGCGGGGGGGCGAACATTCAGTACTTC	CASSPQTSSGGANIQYF
.	TRBJ2-7	.	TRBV5-1	TGCGCCAGCAGCTTGGAACAGGCGACCTACGAGCAGTACTTC	CASSLEQATYEQYF
.	TRBJ1-3	.	TRBV5-1	TGCGCCAGCAGCTTATCAGGGGCCTCTGGAAACACCATATATTTT	CASSLSGASGNTIYF
few	TRBJ2-7	TRBD2	TRBV9	TGTGCCAGCAGCGTAGGGGGAGGGCAGGCGACCGTGCAGTACTTC	CASSVGGGQATVQYF
.	TRBJ2-7	.	TRBV11-3	TGTGCCAGCAGGTCAACAGGGTCCCACGAGCAGTACTTC	CASRSTGSHEQYF
.	TRBJ2-7	.	TRBV10-3	TGTGCCATCAGTGACCCTCCCCGGGATTCCTACGAGCAGTACTTC	CAISDPPRDSYEQYF
.	TRBJ2-3	.	TRBV11-2	TGTGCCAGCAGAGAAGGACGGGATTTCCGAGATACGCAGTATTTT	CASREGRDFRDTQYF
.	TRBJ2-1	.	TRBV2	TGTGCCAGCAGTGAAGACTCCAATGAGCAGTTCTTC	CASSEDSNEQFF
.	TRBJ2-3	TRBD2	TRBV7-2	TGTGCCAGCAGCCCGCTTGGTGGCGGGGGATCAGATACGCAGTATTTT	CASSPLGGGGSDTQYF
.	TRBJ2-2	.	TRBV18	TGTGCCAGCTCACATCAGGTGAACACCGGGGAGCTGTTTTTT	CASSHQVNTGELFF
.	TRBJ2-3	.	TRBV23-1	TGCGCCAGCAGTCCTCATACGCAGTATTTT	CASSPHTQYF
.	TRBJ2-7	TRBD2	TRBV6-5	TGTGCCAGCAAAGCGACACTAGCGGGGGGGTACGAGCAGTACTTC	CASKATLAGGYEQYF
.	TRBJ1-2	.	TRBV5-5	TGTGCCAGCAGCCCTACGCGGGGGGTCAATGGCTACACCTTC	CASSPTRGVNGYTF
.	TRBJ2-2	TRBD1	TRBV7-9	TGTGCCAGCTTCCAAGGGGGACAGGGAGTCACCGGGGAGCTGTTTTTT	CASFQGGQGVTGELFF
medium-sized	TRBJ2-2	.	TRBV5-6	TGTGCCAGCAGCTGGAGCTCCGGGGAGCTGTTTTTT	CASSWSSGELFF
.	TRBJ1-1	.	TRBV9	TGTGCCAGCAGCGGAGAGGTCCCTTTAAACACTGAAGCTTTCTTT	CASSGEVPLNTEAFF
.	TRBJ2-7	.	TRBV6-1	TGTGCCAGCAGTGAATTTGGGGGGATCTCCTACGAGCAGTACTTC	CASSEFGGISYEQYF